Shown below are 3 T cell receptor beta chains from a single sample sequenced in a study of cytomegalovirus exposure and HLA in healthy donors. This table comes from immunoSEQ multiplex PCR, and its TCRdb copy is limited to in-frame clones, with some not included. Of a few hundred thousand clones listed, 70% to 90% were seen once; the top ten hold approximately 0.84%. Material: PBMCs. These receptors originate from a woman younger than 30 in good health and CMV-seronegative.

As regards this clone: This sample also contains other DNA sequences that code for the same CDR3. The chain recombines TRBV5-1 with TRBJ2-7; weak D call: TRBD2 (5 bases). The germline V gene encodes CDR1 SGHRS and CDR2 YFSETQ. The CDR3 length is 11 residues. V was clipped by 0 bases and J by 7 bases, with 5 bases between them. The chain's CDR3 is CASSLGGEQYF. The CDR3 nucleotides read TGCGCCAGCAGCTTGGGAGGGGAGCAGTACTTC. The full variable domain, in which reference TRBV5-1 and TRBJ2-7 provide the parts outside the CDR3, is KAGVTQTPRYLIKTRGQQVTLSCSPISGHRSVSWYQQTPGQGLQFLFEYFSETQRNKGNFPGRFSGRQFSNSRSEMNVSTLELGDSALYLCASSLGGEQYFGPGTRLTVT.

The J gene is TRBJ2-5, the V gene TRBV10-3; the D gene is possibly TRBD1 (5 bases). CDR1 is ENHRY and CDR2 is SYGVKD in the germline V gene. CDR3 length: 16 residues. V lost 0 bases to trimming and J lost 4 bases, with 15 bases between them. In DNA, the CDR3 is TGTGCCATCAGTGAGTCGACAGTTGCCCCGGGAGAGACCCAGTACTTC. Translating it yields CAISESTVAPGETQYF.

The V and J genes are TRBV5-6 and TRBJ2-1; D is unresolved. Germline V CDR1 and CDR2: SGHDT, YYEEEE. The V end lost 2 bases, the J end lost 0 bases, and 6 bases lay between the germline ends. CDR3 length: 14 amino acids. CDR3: CASSLSNSYNEQFF. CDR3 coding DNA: TGTGCCAGCAGCTTAAGCAACTCCTACAATGAGCAGTTCTTC.